These 13 T cell receptor beta chains were all obtained from the same sample, sequenced in a study of monozygotic twins with inflammatory bowel disease. TCRdb re-called the 5' RACE reads; every CDR3 protein appears as one record, without DNA. The sample totals 85,000 to 110,000 distinct CDR3 sequences. Input material: blood. These receptors originate from a human donor with ulcerative colitis or Crohn's disease, or a healthy co-twin of an affected twin (not recorded which).

The chain has TRBV5-6 and TRBJ2-7. The germline V gene encodes CDR1 SGHDT and CDR2 YYEEEE. The CDR3 totals 15 residues. The CDR3 here is CASSLLGLSSFEQYF.

This chain uses TRBV5-1 with TRBJ2-1; the D call of TRBD2 rests on TCRdb alone, since no DNA is present to check it. The CDR3 contains 15 residues. The germline V gene encodes CDR1 SGHRS and CDR2 YFSETQ. The chain's CDR3 is CASSSPGLRRDEQFF.

V gene TRBV20-1 combines with J gene TRBJ2-3; TCRdb gives TRBD1 as the D gene, but with no DNA this cannot be confirmed. Germline-derived CDR1 and CDR2 are DFQATT and SNEGSKA (reference sequence). This CDR3 region has 15 residues. The CDR3 loop reads CSARVFGRSTDTQYF.

The genes are TRBV28 and TRBJ1-1. Germline CDR1 MDHEN, CDR2 SYDVKM. This CDR3 is built from 15 residues. CDR3 sequence reads: CASSFDQRQISEAFF.

This rearrangement joins TRBV12-3 or TRBV12-4 to TRBJ1-1. The CDR3 has 13 residues. The CDR3 protein is CASSYQLNTEAFF.

The V gene is TRBV15, the J gene TRBJ2-4; lacking DNA, the TRBD2 call made by TCRdb goes unchecked. The CDR3 runs 13 residues. Germline V gene sequence: CDR1 LNHNV, CDR2 YYDKDF (reference sequence). The CDR3 sequence is CATSRVGSSIQYF.

The chain couples TRBV19 to TRBJ2-1; no DNA is available, so the TRBD1 call from TCRdb remains unchecked. The germline CDR1 and CDR2 sequences are LNHDA and SQIVND (reference sequence). The CDR3 has 17 residues. The CDR3 is CASTPDRISGLVNDQFF.

The V call is TRBV15, the J call TRBJ2-7; TCRdb picks TRBD1, but there is no DNA to check that call. CDR1 and CDR2 from the germline V gene are LNHNV and YYDKDF (reference sequence). The CDR3 totals 15 residues. Here the CDR3 reads CATSRVQGTGYEQYF.

CDR3 loop: CSASEEYEQYF. J is TRBJ2-7 and V is TRBV20-1. Germline CDR1 reads DFQATT; CDR2 reads SNEGSKA (reference sequence). This CDR3 comprises 11 residues.

The chain combines TRBV11-2 with TRBJ2-1; TCRdb's D call of TRBD2 is untestable without DNA. CDR1 and CDR2 from the germline V gene are SGHAT and FQNNGV. The CDR3 sequence is 18 residues long. This CDR3 is CASSKGAGTSGRGNEQFF. The entire variable domain, with the rest obtained from reference TRBV11-2 and TRBJ2-1, is as follows: EAGVAQSPRYKIIEKRQSVAFWCNPISGHATLYWYQQILGQGPKLLIQFQNNGVVDDSQLPKDRFSAERLKGVDSTLKIQPAKLEDSAVYLCASSKGAGTSGRGNEQFFGPGTRLTVL.

This sequence joins TRBV5-6 and TRBJ1-6. CDR1 SGHDT and CDR2 YYEEEE come from the germline V gene. The CDR3 is 15 amino acids. CDR3 in amino acids: CASSLVGAKISPLHF.

This chain links TRBV19 with TRBJ1-2. Germline V CDR1 and CDR2: LNHDA, SQIVND (reference sequence). The CDR3 covers 11 residues. CDR3 sequence: CASSGDYGYTF.

The genes are TRBV28 and TRBJ2-5; without DNA, the TCRdb call of TRBD2 cannot be checked. CDR1 and CDR2 (germline): MDHEN, SYDVKM. The CDR3 length is 12 residues. The CDR3 protein is CASKLAVGTQYF.